The sequence of this T cell receptor beta chain was determined in a study of OX40 agonist ivuxolimab in advanced cancers. Study-wide findings and caveats: Determination of antigen specificity was not performed for the expanded peripheral T cells. Expanded clones belonging to CD8+ T cells outnumbered, on average, those of CD4+.

Trimming at V came to 0 bases and at J to 12 bases, leaving 10 bases not matched to a gene. CDR1 SGHDT and CDR2 YYEEEE come from the germline V gene. This CDR3 is 15 amino acids long. Concerning this clone: Its antigen is not identified.

Sequenced by immunoSEQ multiplex PCR; TCRdb stores in-frame clones only, minus some. The repertoire consists of some 59,000 clones, with 82% occurring once and the leading ten covering about 3.8%. This clonotype was sampled from an adult with an advanced solid tumor such as melanoma, head and neck, liver or kidney cancer. Sequences were derived from CD4+ or CD8+ T cells sorted from blood, sampled in a trial of the OX40 agonist ivuxolimab. V and J are TRBV5-6 and TRBJ2-1; TRBD2 matches 9 bases. DNA for the CDR3: TGTGCCAGCAGCTTGGGGGTAGCGGGAGAAGGTGGGCAGTTCTTC. The encoded protein is CASSLGVAGEGGQFF.